The sequence of this T cell receptor (beta chain) was determined in a study of CD8+ T cells in alopecia areata. Peripheral blood samples and lesional scalp punch biopsies were obtained from alopecia areata patients. cDNA reverse transcribed from extracted RNA served as the sequencing template. The assay was immunoSEQ multiplex PCR, and TCRdb's table has in-frame clones only and misses some. The sample includes more than 9,000 clones, around 62% of them seen just once. Germline V gene sequence: CDR1 SEHNR, CDR2 FQNEAQ (reference sequence). The V gene end was trimmed by 2 bases and the J gene end by 5 bases; junction bases not matched to a gene: 9. The CDR3 runs to 16 residues. In its sample, this clone was seen once.

This sequence was found in a human donor with alopecia areata. The chain links TRBV7-9 to TRBJ2-1; TRBD2 matches at 7 bases. Source material: skin. CDR3 nucleotides: TGTGCCAGCAGCTTAATTGGGTCGGGGGGACACAATGAGCAGTTCTTC. This encodes CASSLIGSGGHNEQFF.